This T cell receptor beta chain was identified during a study of identical twins. In this sample, this clonotype turned up a few times. Using its own MiXCR run on the 5' RACE reads, TCRdb lists one record per CDR3 protein. Among some 790,000 distinct CDR3 sequences listed, 18% were seen once. Germline V lookup: CDR1 SQVTM, CDR2 ANQGSEA. Trimming removed 5 bases from V and 4 bases from J, with 11 bases in between. The CDR3 length is 12 residues. This sample was also put to use in a study of T cells expressing NK-cell markers.

The chain combines TRBV29-1 with TRBJ2-5; D is undetermined. The source is a woman aged 18-30 years in good health. The sequenced sample consisted of PBMCs. The CDR3, as DNA: TGCAGCGTTCTGGAAGTAGGAGAGACCCAGTACTTC. As protein: CSVLEVGETQYF.